This entry lists 25 T cell receptor beta chains sequenced from one sample in a study of T cell responses to AZD1222 COVID-19 vaccine. This table comes from immunoSEQ multiplex PCR, and its TCRdb copy is limited to in-frame clones, with some not included. The sample lists some 150,000 clones; roughly 92% were seen once. The sequenced sample was peripheral blood, obtained on day 0 of AZD1222 vaccination. Receptor source: an adult in good health.

This clone was counted a single time. This chain uses TRBV6-5 with TRBJ2-3; D gene ambiguous. The CDR3 is made up of 15 amino acids. Trimming removed 0 bases from V and 2 bases from J, with 9 bases in between. The germline gives CDR1 MNHEY, CDR2 SVGAGI. The CDR3 loop is CASSYSGTTTDTQYF. In DNA form, the CDR3 reads TGTGCCAGCAGTTACTCGGGCACCACCACAGATACGCAGTATTTT.

The chain is built from TRBV4-2 and TRBJ2-1, with 13 bases aligning to TRBD2. J was trimmed by 8 bases and V by 4 bases; bases with no gene match: 8. Germline CDR1 is LGHNA and CDR2 is YNFKEQ. This CDR3 has 16 residues. In DNA form, the CDR3 reads TGTGCCAGCAGCCTCGGACTAGCGGGAGTCGGAGATGAGCAGTTCTTC. This codes for CASSLGLAGVGDEQFF.

V gene TRBV28 combines with J gene TRBJ2-3, with D unclear. V lost 5 bases and J 1 base, leaving 16 bases between the germline ends. This CDR3 has 16 amino acids. Germline V gives CDR1 MDHEN, CDR2 SYDVKM. Here the CDR3 reads CASSPFGLRGTDTQYF. The CDR3 bases are TGTGCCAGCAGTCCTTTCGGGTTACGTGGCACAGATACGCAGTATTTT.

This clone was seen a single time. This rearrangement joins TRBV5-6 to TRBJ1-1; tentative D call: TRBD1 (5 bases). There are 14 residues in the CDR3. Germline V lookup: CDR1 SGHDT, CDR2 YYEEEE. Trimming took 0 bases from V and 3 from J, leaving 9 bases between them. CDR3 nucleotide sequence: TGTGCCAGCAGCTTGGAAGGGGCGGACACTGAAGCTTTCTTT. Translating it yields CASSLEGADTEAFF.

The chain's CDR3 is CASSSPGGAAPYGYTF. The CDR3 coding sequence is TGTGCCAGCAGTTCTCCAGGGGGCGCGGCCCCCTATGGCTACACCTTC. The rearrangement uses TRBV28 and TRBJ1-2; 8 nucleotides line up with TRBD1. The CDR3 spans 16 residues. The germline CDR1 and CDR2 sequences are MDHEN and SYDVKM. V gave up 4 bases and J gave up 4 bases; unmatched junction bases: 11.

This chain joins TRBV27 and TRBJ2-5, with D perhaps TRBD1 (5 bases). The CDR3 is 13 residues long. V was clipped by 4 bases and J by 5 bases, with 11 bases between them. The germline V gene encodes CDR1 MNHEY and CDR2 SMNVEV (reference sequence). The CDR3 sequence is CASSSDMGETQYF. The CDR3 bases are TGTGCCAGCAGTTCGGACATGGGTGAGACCCAGTACTTC.

This chain uses TRBV7-9 with TRBJ1-1; D is unresolved. The V end was cut by 2 bases, the J end by 3 bases, with 10 bases between. This CDR3 contains 14 residues. Germline V gene lookup returns CDR1 SEHNR and CDR2 FQNEAQ (reference sequence). This CDR3 reads CASSLLGGDTEAFF. CDR3 in DNA: TGTGCCAGCAGCTTACTCGGCGGAGACACTGAAGCTTTCTTT.

This chain links TRBV19 with TRBJ1-1, with D uncertain. Trimming cost V 4 bases and J 2 bases, with 5 bases left between them. There are 12 residues in the CDR3. Per germline, CDR1 LNHDA and CDR2 SQIVND (reference sequence). CDR3 sequence: CASSTANTEAFF. The CDR3 coding sequence is TGTGCCAGTAGTACAGCAAACACTGAAGCTTTCTTT.

The rearrangement links TRBV24-1 to TRBJ2-1; 9 positions agree with TRBD2. Trimming at V came to 7 bases and at J to 7 bases, leaving 7 bases not matched to a gene. The germline V gene has CDR1 KGHDR and CDR2 SFDVKD. There are 14 residues in the CDR3. The CDR3 nucleotides read TGTGCCACCAGGGCTAGCGGGGTTGGGAATGAGCAGTTCTTC. Translating it yields CATRASGVGNEQFF.

V and J are TRBV19 and TRBJ2-4, with D perhaps matching TRBD2 (6 bases). V gave up 3 bases and J gave up 8 bases, with 17 bases separating them. The CDR3 extends over 15 amino acids. Germline V lookup: CDR1 LNHDA, CDR2 SQIVND (reference sequence). CDR3 region: CASSIGGSSSDIQYF. The CDR3 nucleotides are TGTGCCAGTAGTATTGGGGGGTCCTCTTCGGACATTCAGTACTTC.

There are a few counts of this clone. V and J are TRBV12-3 or TRBV12-4 and TRBJ1-2; no reliable D call. This CDR3 contains 12 residues. Between the trimmed V and J ends, which lost 0 bases and 5 bases, there was a span of 4 bases. CDR3 loop: CASSLASYGYTF. The DNA for the CDR3 is TGTGCCAGCAGTTTAGCCAGTTATGGCTACACCTTC.

The chain recombines TRBV28 with TRBJ1-3; a possible D gene is TRBD1 (5 bases). Germline V lookup: CDR1 MDHEN, CDR2 SYDVKM. This CDR3 has 19 residues. V shed 1 base and J shed 2 bases, with 21 bases lying between them. The CDR3 coding sequence is TGTGCCAGCAGTTTATTTATTGGGAACCGGGGGAGAACTGGAAACACCATATATTTT. Residues: CASSLFIGNRGRTGNTIYF.

Worth noting for this clone: This same CDR3 is encoded by further DNA sequences in the sample. This chain joins TRBV19 and TRBJ1-1; the match to TRBD1 covers 7 bases. The V gene's germline CDR1 is LNHDA and CDR2 SQIVND (reference sequence). V shed 3 bases and J 2 bases; nucleotides not matched to a gene: 3. This CDR3 spans 14 amino acids. The CDR3 here is CASSIGTVNTEAFF. In DNA, the CDR3 is TGTGCCAGTAGTATTGGGACAGTCAACACTGAAGCTTTCTTT.

This chain uses TRBV11-3 with TRBJ2-7, with a weak D call TRBD1 (6 bases). Looked up from germline, CDR1 is SGHNT and CDR2 is YENEEA. The V end was cut by 6 bases, the J end by 0 bases, with 12 bases between. The CDR3 sequence is 14 residues long. The CDR3 sequence: CASRGTPVSYEQYF. CDR3 DNA: TGTGCCAGCAGGGGGACACCCGTCTCCTACGAGCAGTACTTC. Full variable domain (outside the CDR3, taken from reference TRBV11-3 and TRBJ2-7): EAGVVQSPRYKIIEKKQPVAFWCNPISGHNTLYWYLQNLGQGPELLIRYENEEAVDDSQLPKDRFSAERLKGVDSTLKIQPAELGDSAVYLCASRGTPVSYEQYFGPGTRLTVT.

Only a few counts were recorded for this clone. Other DNA sequences in this sample translate to the same CDR3. In DNA form, the CDR3 reads TGCGCCAGCAGCCAAGATACAGGTAGCAATCAGCCCCAGCATTTT. The encoded protein is CASSQDTGSNQPQHF. V is TRBV4-1 and J is TRBJ1-5; D may be TRBD1 (5 bases). The ends were cut back, 0 bases at V and 0 bases at J, with 6 bases in the middle. Germline CDR1 and CDR2: MGHRA and YSYEKL. The CDR3 totals 15 residues.

V and J are TRBV7-2 and TRBJ2-1, with 8 bases that match TRBD2. V lost 5 bases and J lost 7; bases outside the gene matches: 7. Germline V gene sequence: CDR1 SGHTA, CDR2 FQGNSA. There are 14 residues in the CDR3. The CDR3 region has the DNA TGTGCCAGCAGCATCGGACTAGCTAGTAATGAGCAGTTCTTC. As protein: CASSIGLASNEQFF.

The chain combines TRBV3-1 (or the pseudogene TRBV3-2) with TRBJ1-4; tentatively, D is TRBD1 (5 bases). This CDR3 spans 14 amino acids. Trimming removed 4 bases at V and 8 bases at J, with 14 bases between. Germline V gene lookup returns CDR1 LGHDT and CDR2 YNNKEL (reference sequence). CDR3 in DNA: TGTGCCAGCAGCCCGGGATCCCGGGACGAAAAACTGTTTTTT. Amino acids: CASSPGSRDEKLFF.

The chain is built from TRBV4-1 and TRBJ1-1; weak D call: TRBD1 (5 bases). CDR1 MGHRA and CDR2 YSYEKL come from the germline V gene. This CDR3 is built from 17 residues. The ends were cut back, 3 bases at V and 1 base at J, with 18 bases in the middle. CDR3 sequence (DNA): TGCGCCAGCAGCCAGCCTTCCGGGCGGGGGACGAACACTGAAGCTTTCTTT. This gives the protein CASSQPSGRGTNTEAFF.

The chain carries TRBV7-2 and TRBJ2-1; 7 positions match TRBD2. J lost 6 bases, V lost 3 bases, and 8 bases had no gene match. Germline V gene sequence: CDR1 SGHTA, CDR2 FQGNSA. The CDR3 extends over 15 amino acids. This CDR3 reads CASSFLADRFNEQFF. The CDR3 nucleotides are TGTGCCAGCAGCTTTCTAGCGGACCGGTTCAATGAGCAGTTCTTC.

This chain links TRBV3-1 (or the pseudogene TRBV3-2) with TRBJ1-1, with D unclear. The CDR3 is 14 amino acids. Germline V gives CDR1 LGHDT, CDR2 YNNKEL (reference sequence). V was shortened by 1 base and J by 0 bases, with 6 bases between the two germline ends. In DNA form, the CDR3 reads TGTGCCAGCAGCCAAGTTTCGATGAACACTGAAGCTTTCTTT. It translates to CASSQVSMNTEAFF.

J is TRBJ1-6 and V is TRBV9; 7 bases are a match to TRBD1. CDR1 and CDR2 from the germline V gene are SGDLS and YYNGEE. This CDR3 comprises 15 residues. V shed 5 bases, J shed 5 bases, and the junction held 7 bases outside the gene matches. CDR3 DNA: TGTGCCAGCAGTCCCCCGGGACAGAATAATTCACCCCTCCACTTT. Amino acid sequence: CASSPPGQNNSPLHF.

The chain employs TRBV27 and TRBJ2-1, with TRBD2 matching over 7 bases. The germline CDR1 and CDR2 sequences are MNHEY and SMNVEV (reference sequence). The junction had 11 bases not matched to a gene; V was cut back by 3 bases and J by 9 bases. There are 15 residues in the CDR3. CDR3 bases: TGTGCCAGCAGTTTCAACGGCGGGAGCATTTTTGAGCAGTTCTTC. Translated: CASSFNGGSIFEQFF.

V is TRBV7-2 and J is TRBJ2-5, with 12 bases fitting TRBD2. V was pared by 2 bases and J by 1 base, with 11 bases of the junction left unmatched. Germline V gives CDR1 SGHTA, CDR2 FQGNSA. The CDR3 loop spans 19 amino acids. The CDR3 nucleotides read TGTGCCAGCAGCTTAACTTCCCTAGCGGGGGGGCCGCTCCAAGAGACCCAGTACTTC. Its translation: CASSLTSLAGGPLQETQYF.

This clone showed up just once. V is TRBV10-2 and J is TRBJ1-3; TRBD1 is a possible D gene (5 bases). This CDR3 region has 15 residues. From germline, CDR1 is WSHSY and CDR2 SAAADI. V dropped 4 bases and J dropped 0 bases, with 10 bases sitting between them. In nucleotides, the CDR3 is TGCGCCAGCAGTGTACCGGGGGGCTCTGGAAACACCATATATTTT. Translated: CASSVPGGSGNTIYF.

CDR3 bases: TGTGCCAGCAGTGAAGCAGCTGAAGATACGCAGTATTTT. Its protein product is CASSEAAEDTQYF. The chain has TRBV2 and TRBJ2-3, with D hard to call. Germline V gene sequence: CDR1 SNHLY, CDR2 FYNNEI. V dropped 0 bases and J dropped 5 bases, with 6 bases sitting between them. There are 13 residues in the CDR3.